A selection of T cell receptor beta chains follows, all from one sample in a study of T cell repertoires and HLA-DP antigens. Libraries were prepared by immunoSEQ multiplex PCR; TCRdb keeps only in-frame clonotypes and omits some of them. This sample has some 110,000 clones, with 80% to 95% found just once. The antigens of these receptors remain unknown. Source material: CD4+ T cells from PBMCs. The receptors derive from a woman younger than 30 in good health and CMV-seronegative. CDR3s include the opening cysteine and the closing phenylalanine or tryptophan. Each record gives: V gene, CDR3 protein.

v_call: TRBV6-1; cdr3_aa: CASRGTGLYGYTF
v_call: TRBV11-2; cdr3_aa: CASQSASGGSHLNEQFF
v_call: TRBV7-9; cdr3_aa: CASSFSARGKGLTEAFF
v_call: TRBV28; cdr3_aa: CASRPDPNEKLFF
v_call: TRBV5-1; cdr3_aa: CASSLGPLEFNYGYTF
v_call: TRBV19; cdr3_aa: CASSRQTGGRGGYGYTF
v_call: TRBV4-1; cdr3_aa: CASSPSPGTGALNTEAFF
v_call: TRBV28; cdr3_aa: CASRTGAETQYF
v_call: TRBV19; cdr3_aa: CASNRGTGTYEQYF
v_call: TRBV7-2; cdr3_aa: CASSLHAGELFF
v_call: TRBV9; cdr3_aa: CASSPPRGGRPSTDTQYF